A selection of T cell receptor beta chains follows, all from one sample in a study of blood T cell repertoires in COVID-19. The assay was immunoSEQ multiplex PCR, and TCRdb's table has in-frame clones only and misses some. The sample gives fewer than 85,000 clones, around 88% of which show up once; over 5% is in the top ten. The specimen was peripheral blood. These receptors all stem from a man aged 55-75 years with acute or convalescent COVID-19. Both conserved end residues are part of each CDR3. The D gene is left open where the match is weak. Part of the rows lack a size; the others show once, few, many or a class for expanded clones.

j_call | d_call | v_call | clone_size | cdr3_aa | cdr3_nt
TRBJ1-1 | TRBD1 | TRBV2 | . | CASTGQGAGVTEAFF | TGTGCCAGCACCGGACAGGGGGCTGGGGTCACTGAAGCTTTCTTT
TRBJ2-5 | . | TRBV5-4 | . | CASSQTGTPKETQYF | TGTGCCAGCAGCCAAACGGGGACACCGAAAGAGACCCAGTACTTC
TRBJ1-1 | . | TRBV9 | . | CASSVAGRGVNTEAFF | TGTGCCAGCAGCGTAGCAGGGAGGGGAGTGAACACTGAAGCTTTCTTT
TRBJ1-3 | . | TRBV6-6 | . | CASSYSGNSGNTIYF | TGTGCCAGCAGTTACTCGGGCAACTCTGGAAACACCATATATTTT
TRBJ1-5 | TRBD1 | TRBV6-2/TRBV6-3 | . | CASSFRRQGADQPQHF | TGTGCCAGCAGTTTCAGGAGACAGGGGGCCGATCAGCCCCAGCATTTT
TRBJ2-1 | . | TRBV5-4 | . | CASSFRDSNEQFF | TGTGCCAGCAGCTTCAGGGATAGCAATGAGCAGTTCTTC
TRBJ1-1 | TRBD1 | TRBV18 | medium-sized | CASSPNRDRHNTEAFF | TGTGCCAGCTCACCAAACCGGGACAGACATAACACTGAAGCTTTCTTT
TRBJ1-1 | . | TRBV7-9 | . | CASTMGEAEAFF | TGTGCCAGCACCATGGGGGAGGCTGAAGCTTTCTTT
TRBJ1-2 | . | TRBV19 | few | CASKYWGGGYTF | TGTGCCAGTAAATATTGGGGGGGCGGCTACACCTTC
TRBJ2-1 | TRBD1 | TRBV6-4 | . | CASSSQGVWGNEQFF | TGTGCCAGCAGTTCACAGGGGGTCTGGGGGAATGAGCAGTTCTTC
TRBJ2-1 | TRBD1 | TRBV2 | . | CAIGTGGNEQFF | TGTGCCATTGGGACAGGGGGGAATGAGCAGTTCTTC
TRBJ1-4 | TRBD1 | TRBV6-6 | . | CASSFTGAGEKLFF | TGTGCCAGCAGTTTTACAGGGGCTGGTGAAAAACTGTTTTTT
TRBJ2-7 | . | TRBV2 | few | CASSARPQVTQVQYF | TGTGCCAGCAGTGCACGGCCGCAGGTTACACAGGTGCAGTACTTC
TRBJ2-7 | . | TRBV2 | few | CASSDPRGSYEQYF | TGTGCCAGCAGTGACCCGCGGGGCTCCTACGAGCAGTACTTC
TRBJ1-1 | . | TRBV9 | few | CASSASPQTNTEAFF | TGTGCCAGCAGCGCGTCCCCACAGACAAACACTGAAGCTTTCTTT
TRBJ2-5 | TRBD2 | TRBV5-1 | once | CASSLTSGGARETQYF | TGCGCCAGCAGCTTGACTAGCGGGGGGGCACGGGAGACCCAGTACTTC
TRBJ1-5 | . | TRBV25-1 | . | CASSEIGDQPQHF | TGTGCCAGCAGTGAAATCGGGGATCAGCCCCAGCATTTT
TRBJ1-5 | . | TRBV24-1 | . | CATSVTDRITQPQHF | TGTGCCACCAGTGTCACTGACAGGATAACACAGCCCCAGCATTTT
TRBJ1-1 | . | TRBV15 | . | CATSRSSGTLNTEAFF | TGTGCCACCAGCAGATCCTCCGGGACACTGAACACTGAAGCTTTCTTT
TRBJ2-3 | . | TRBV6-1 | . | CASSEGGSTDTQYF | TGTGCCAGCAGTGAGGGGGGAAGCACAGATACGCAGTATTTT
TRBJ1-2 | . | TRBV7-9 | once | CASSPRQESGGYTF | TGTGCCAGCAGCCCGCGACAGGAGAGCGGCGGCTACACCTTC
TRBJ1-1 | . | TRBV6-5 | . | CASSYLQGNTEAFF | TGTGCCAGCAGTTATCTGCAGGGGAACACTGAAGCTTTCTTT
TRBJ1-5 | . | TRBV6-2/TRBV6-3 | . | CASTPSNSNQPQHF | TGTGCCAGCACCCCTTCAAATAGCAATCAGCCCCAGCATTTT
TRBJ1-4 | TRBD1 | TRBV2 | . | CASGTAVSLFF | TGTGCCAGCGGGACAGCAGTTTCACTGTTTTTT
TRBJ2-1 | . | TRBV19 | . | CASSIGTGGHNEQFF | TGTGCCAGTAGTATCGGGACTGGGGGACACAATGAGCAGTTCTTC
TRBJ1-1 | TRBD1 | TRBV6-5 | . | CASSYSAGGISEAFF | TGTGCCAGCAGTTACTCTGCAGGGGGTATATCTGAAGCTTTCTTT
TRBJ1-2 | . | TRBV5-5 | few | CASSLDLGQSNYGYTF | TGTGCCAGCAGCTTGGACTTAGGACAGTCTAACTATGGCTACACCTTC